This is a list of T cell receptor beta chains from one sample in a study of Ad26.COV2.S vaccination and SARS-CoV-2 variants. Libraries were prepared by immunoSEQ multiplex PCR; TCRdb keeps only in-frame clonotypes and omits some of them. The sample gives about half a million clones, roughly nine tenths of which show up once; around 1.6% is in the top ten. The sample here was peripheral blood, taken in a trial of Ad26.COV2.S vaccine versus placebo. The receptors stem from a person aged 18 to 65 who received the Ad26.COV2.S COVID-19 vaccine or a placebo. The CDR3 runs from the conserved cysteine through the conserved F or W. Fields, in order: clone size, V gene, J gene, D gene, CDR3 protein, CDR3 DNA. D genes are given only for firm matches. Clone size is stated in some rows and not others, as once, few, many or a class when expanded.

NA	TRBV28	TRBJ1-3	NA	CASSLAGGIHGNTIYF	TGTGCCAGCAGTTTAGCCGGAGGGATCCACGGAAACACCATATATTTT
NA	TRBV28	TRBJ2-5	TRBD1	CASSRYRGLTETQYF	TGTGCCAGCAGTCGTTACAGGGGGCTGACGGAGACCCAGTACTTC
NA	TRBV20-1	TRBJ2-1	NA	CSASQYNEQFF	TGCAGTGCTAGTCAATATAATGAGCAGTTCTTC
NA	TRBV4-1	TRBJ2-5	TRBD1	CASSHLNRDRAKTQYF	TGCGCCAGCAGCCACCTAAACCGGGACAGGGCGAAGACCCAGTACTTC
NA	TRBV30	TRBJ2-6	NA	CAWRRVQAPGANVLTF	TGTGCCTGGAGGCGGGTCCAGGCGCCTGGGGCCAACGTCCTGACTTTC
NA	TRBV27	TRBJ2-7	TRBD2	CASSPLPGLAGPYEQYF	TGTGCCAGCAGTCCCCTCCCGGGACTAGCGGGTCCCTACGAGCAGTACTTC
NA	TRBV6-2/TRBV6-3	TRBJ2-4	TRBD1	CASSPGQGLSKNIQYF	TGTGCCAGCAGCCCCGGACAGGGCTTATCCAAAAACATTCAGTACTTC
NA	TRBV10-3	TRBJ1-6	NA	CAISVRASYNSPLHF	TGTGCCATCAGTGTCAGGGCTTCCTATAATTCACCCCTCCACTTT
NA	TRBV7-2	TRBJ1-3	NA	CASSLVRGVGNTIYF	TGTGCCAGCAGCTTAGTTCGGGGAGTTGGAAACACCATATATTTT
NA	TRBV5-1	TRBJ1-4	TRBD1	CASSLTLQGANEKLFF	TGCGCCAGCAGCTTAACCCTCCAGGGGGCTAATGAAAAACTGTTTTTT
NA	TRBV11-2	TRBJ2-2	NA	CASSRDWAGGELFF	TGTGCCAGCAGCCGAGACTGGGCTGGCGGGGAGCTGTTTTTT
NA	TRBV19	TRBJ1-2	NA	CASSTLYGYTF	TGTGCCAGTAGTACCCTTTATGGCTACACCTTC
NA	TRBV7-8	TRBJ2-7	NA	CASSPKGGAGTYEQYF	TGTGCCAGCAGCCCTAAGGGCGGGGCAGGGACCTACGAGCAGTACTTC
once	TRBV5-1	TRBJ1-1	NA	CASSGEGGEAFF	TGCGCCAGCAGCGGTGAGGGGGGAGAAGCTTTCTTT
NA	TRBV2	TRBJ2-7	NA	CASSTVSYEQYF	TGTGCCAGCAGCACGGTCTCCTACGAGCAGTACTTC